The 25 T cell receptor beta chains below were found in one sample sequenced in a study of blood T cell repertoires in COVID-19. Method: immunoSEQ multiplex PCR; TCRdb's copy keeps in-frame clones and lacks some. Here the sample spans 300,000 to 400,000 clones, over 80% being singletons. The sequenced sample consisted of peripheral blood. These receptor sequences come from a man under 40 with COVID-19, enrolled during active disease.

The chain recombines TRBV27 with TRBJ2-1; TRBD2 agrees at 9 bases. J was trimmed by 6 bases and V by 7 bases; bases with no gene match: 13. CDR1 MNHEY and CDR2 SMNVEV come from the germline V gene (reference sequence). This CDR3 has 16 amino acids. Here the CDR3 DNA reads TGTGCCAGCAACAAAATAGGGACTAGCTTAGCCAATGAGCAGTTCTTC. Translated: CASNKIGTSLANEQFF.

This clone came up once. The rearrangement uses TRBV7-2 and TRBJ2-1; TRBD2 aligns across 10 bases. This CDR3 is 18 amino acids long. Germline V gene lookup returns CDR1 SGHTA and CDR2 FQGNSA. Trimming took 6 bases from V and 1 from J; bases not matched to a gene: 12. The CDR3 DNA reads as TGTGCCAGCAGTCGAAAACCTAGCGGGGGAACTTCCTACAATGAGCAGTTCTTC. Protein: CASSRKPSGGTSYNEQFF.

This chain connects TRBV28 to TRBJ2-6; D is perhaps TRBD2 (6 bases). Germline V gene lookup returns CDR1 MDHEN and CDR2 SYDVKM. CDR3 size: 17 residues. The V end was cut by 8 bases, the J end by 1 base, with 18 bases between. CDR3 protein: CASAGNQYKSGANVLTF. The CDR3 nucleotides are TGTGCCAGCGCGGGAAACCAATACAAGTCTGGGGCCAACGTCCTGACTTTC. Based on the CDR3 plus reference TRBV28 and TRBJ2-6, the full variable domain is DVKVTQSSRYLVKRTGEKVFLECVQDMDHENMFWYRQDPGLGLRLIYFSYDVKMKEKGDIPEGYSVSREKKERFSLILESASTNQTSMYLCASAGNQYKSGANVLTFGAGSRLTVL.

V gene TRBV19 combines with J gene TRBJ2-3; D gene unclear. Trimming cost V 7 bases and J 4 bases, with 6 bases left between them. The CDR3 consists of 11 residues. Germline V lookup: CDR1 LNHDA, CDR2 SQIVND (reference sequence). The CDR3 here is CASTSSDTQYF. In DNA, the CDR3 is TGTGCCAGTACCTCCTCAGATACGCAGTATTTT.

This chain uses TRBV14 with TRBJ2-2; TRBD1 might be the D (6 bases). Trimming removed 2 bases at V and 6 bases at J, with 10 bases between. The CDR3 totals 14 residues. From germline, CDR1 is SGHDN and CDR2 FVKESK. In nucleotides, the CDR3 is TGTGCCAGCAGCCAATACAGGGAAGCCGGGGAGCTGTTTTTT. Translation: CASSQYREAGELFF.

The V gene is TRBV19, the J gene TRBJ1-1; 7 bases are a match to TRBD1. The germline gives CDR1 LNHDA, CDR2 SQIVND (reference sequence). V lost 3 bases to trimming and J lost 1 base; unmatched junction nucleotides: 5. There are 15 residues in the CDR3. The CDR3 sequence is CASSMVGTANTEAFF. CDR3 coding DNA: TGTGCCAGTAGTATGGTAGGGACAGCGAACACTGAAGCTTTCTTT.

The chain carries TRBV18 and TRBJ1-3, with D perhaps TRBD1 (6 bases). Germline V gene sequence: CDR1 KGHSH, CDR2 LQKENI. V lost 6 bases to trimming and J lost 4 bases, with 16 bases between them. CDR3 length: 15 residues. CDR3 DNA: TGTGCCAGCTCTCTCCAGGGGATTTTAGGAAACACCATATATTTT. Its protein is CASSLQGILGNTIYF. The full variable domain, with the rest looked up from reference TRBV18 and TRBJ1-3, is NAGVMQNPRHLVRRRGQEARLRCSPMKGHSHVYWYRQLPEEGLKFMVYLQKENIIDESGMPKERFSAEFPKEGPSILRIQQVVRGDSAAYFCASSLQGILGNTIYFGEGSWLTVV.

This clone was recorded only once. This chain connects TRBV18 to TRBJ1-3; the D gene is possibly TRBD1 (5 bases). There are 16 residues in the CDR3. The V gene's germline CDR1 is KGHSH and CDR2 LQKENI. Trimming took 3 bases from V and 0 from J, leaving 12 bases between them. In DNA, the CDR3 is TGTGCCAGCTCACCCGACAGCCGCTACTCTGGAAACACCATATATTTT. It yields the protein CASSPDSRYSGNTIYF.

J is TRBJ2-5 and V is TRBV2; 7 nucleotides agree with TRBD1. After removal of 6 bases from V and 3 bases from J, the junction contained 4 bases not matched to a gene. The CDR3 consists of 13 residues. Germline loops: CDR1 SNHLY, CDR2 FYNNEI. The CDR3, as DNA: TGTGCCAGCAGAATCGGACAGGAAGAGACCCAGTACTTC. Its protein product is CASRIGQEETQYF.

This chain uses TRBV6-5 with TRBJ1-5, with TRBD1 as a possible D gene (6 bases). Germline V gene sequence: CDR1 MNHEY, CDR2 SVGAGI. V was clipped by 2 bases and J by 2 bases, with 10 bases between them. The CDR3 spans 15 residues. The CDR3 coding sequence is TGTGCCAGCAGTTACCTGGACAGCCGCAATCAGCCCCAGCATTTT. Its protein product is CASSYLDSRNQPQHF.

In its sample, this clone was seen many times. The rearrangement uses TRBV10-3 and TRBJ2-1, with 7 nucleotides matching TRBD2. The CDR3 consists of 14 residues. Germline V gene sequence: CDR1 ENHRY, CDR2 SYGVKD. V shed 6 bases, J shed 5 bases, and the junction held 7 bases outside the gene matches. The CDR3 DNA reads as TGTGCCATCAGCTCGGCTCTAGCGGACAATGAGCAGTTCTTC. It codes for CAISSALADNEQFF.

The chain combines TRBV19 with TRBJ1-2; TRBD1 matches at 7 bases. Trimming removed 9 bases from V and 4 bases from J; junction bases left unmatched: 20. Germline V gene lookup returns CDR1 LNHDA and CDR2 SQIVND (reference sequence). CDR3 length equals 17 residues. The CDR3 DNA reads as TGTGCCAGCTCCGCGGAGGCAGGGGGAGTGGGGGGCTATGGCTACACCTTC. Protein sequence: CASSAEAGGVGGYGYTF. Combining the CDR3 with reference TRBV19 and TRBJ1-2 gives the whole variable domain DGGITQSPKYLFRKEGQNVTLSCEQNLNHDAMYWYRQDPGQGLRLIYYSQIVNDFQKGDIAEGYSVSREKKESFPLTVTSAQKNPTAFYLCASSAEAGGVGGYGYTFGSGTRLTVV.

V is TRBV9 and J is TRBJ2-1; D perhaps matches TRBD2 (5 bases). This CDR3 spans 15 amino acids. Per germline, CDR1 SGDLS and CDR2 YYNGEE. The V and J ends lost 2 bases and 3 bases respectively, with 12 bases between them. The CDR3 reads CASSVGGGYYNEQFF. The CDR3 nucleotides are TGTGCCAGCAGCGTCGGAGGCGGTTACTACAATGAGCAGTTCTTC.

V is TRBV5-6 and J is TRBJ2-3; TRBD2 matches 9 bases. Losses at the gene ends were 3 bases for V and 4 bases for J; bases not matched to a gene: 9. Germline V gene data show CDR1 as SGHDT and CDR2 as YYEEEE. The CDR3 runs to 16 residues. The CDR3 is CASSSTTSGRPDTQYF. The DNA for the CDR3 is TGTGCCAGCAGCTCGACGACTAGCGGCCGTCCAGATACGCAGTATTTT.

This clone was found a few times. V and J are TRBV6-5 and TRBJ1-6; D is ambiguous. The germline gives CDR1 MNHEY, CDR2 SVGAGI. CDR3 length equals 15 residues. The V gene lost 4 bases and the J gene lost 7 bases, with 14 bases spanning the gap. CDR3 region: CASSSWGVSNSPLHF. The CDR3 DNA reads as TGTGCCAGCAGTTCCTGGGGAGTGTCCAATTCACCCCTCCACTTT.

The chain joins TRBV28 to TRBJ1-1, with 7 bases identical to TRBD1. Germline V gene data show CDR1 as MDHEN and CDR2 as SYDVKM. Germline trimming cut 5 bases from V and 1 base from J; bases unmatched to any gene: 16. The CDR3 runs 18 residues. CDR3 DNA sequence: TGTGCCAGCAGTCCACCGGGCGCAGGGGGATTCTGGAACACTGAAGCTTTCTTT. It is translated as CASSPPGAGGFWNTEAFF.

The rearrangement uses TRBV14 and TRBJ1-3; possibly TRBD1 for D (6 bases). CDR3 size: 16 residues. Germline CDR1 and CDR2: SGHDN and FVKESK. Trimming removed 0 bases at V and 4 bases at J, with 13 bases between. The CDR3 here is CASSQDRGVGGNTIYF. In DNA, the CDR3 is TGTGCCAGCAGCCAAGACAGGGGCGTAGGAGGAAACACCATATATTTT.

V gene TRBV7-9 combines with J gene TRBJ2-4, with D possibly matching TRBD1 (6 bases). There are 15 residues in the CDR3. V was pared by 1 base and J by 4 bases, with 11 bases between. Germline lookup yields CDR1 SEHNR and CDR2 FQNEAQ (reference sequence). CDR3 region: CASSLVRQGKNIQYF. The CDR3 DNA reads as TGTGCCAGCAGCTTAGTTAGGCAGGGGAAAAACATTCAGTACTTC.

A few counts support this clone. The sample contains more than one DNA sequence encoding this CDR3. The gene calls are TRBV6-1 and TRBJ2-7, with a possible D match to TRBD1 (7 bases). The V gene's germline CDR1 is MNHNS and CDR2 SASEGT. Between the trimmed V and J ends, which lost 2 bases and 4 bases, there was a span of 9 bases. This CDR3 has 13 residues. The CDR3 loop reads CASSEQGGYEQYF. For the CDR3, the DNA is TGTGCCAGCAGTGAACAGGGGGGATACGAGCAGTACTTC.

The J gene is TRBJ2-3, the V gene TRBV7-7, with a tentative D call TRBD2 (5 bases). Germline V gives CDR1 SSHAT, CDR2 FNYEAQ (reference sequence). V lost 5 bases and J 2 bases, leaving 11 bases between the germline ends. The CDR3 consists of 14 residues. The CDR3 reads CASSQSLATDTQYF. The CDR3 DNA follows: TGTGCCAGCAGCCAGTCTCTAGCCACAGATACGCAGTATTTT.

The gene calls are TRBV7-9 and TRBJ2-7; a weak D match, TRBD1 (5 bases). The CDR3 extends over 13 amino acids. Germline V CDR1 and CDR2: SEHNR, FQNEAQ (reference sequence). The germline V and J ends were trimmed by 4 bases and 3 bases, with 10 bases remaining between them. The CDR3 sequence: CASSSPQGYEQYF. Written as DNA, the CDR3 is TGTGCCAGCAGCTCCCCGCAGGGCTACGAGCAGTACTTC.

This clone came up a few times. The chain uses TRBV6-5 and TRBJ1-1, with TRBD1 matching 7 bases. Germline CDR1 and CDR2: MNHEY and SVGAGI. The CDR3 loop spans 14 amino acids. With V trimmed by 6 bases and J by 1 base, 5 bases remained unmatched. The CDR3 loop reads CASSRTGKNTEAFF. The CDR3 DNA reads TGTGCCAGCAGCAGGACAGGAAAGAACACTGAAGCTTTCTTT.

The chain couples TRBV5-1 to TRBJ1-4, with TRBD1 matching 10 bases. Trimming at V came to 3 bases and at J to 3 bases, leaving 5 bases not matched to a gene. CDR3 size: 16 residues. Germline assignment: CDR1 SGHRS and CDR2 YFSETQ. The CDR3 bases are TGCGCCAGCAGCTCCGGGACAGGGGCCTCTAATGAAAAACTGTTTTTT. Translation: CASSSGTGASNEKLFF.

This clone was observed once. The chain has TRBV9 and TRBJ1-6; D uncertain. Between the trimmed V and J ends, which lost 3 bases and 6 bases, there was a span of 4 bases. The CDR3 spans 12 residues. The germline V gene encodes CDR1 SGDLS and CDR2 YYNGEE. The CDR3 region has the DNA TGTGCCAGCAGCGGACTTAATTCACCCCTCCACTTT. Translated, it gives CASSGLNSPLHF.

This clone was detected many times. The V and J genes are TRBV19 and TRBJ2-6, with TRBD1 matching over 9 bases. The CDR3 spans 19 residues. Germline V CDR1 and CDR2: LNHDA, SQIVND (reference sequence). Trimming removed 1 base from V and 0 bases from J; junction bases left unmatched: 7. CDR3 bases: TGTGCCAGTAGTATAGGGAGACAGGGGGTTCTCTCTGGGGCCAACGTCCTGACTTTC. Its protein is CASSIGRQGVLSGANVLTF. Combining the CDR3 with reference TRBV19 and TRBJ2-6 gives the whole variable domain DGGITQSPKYLFRKEGQNVTLSCEQNLNHDAMYWYRQDPGQGLRLIYYSQIVNDFQKGDIAEGYSVSREKKESFPLTVTSAQKNPTAFYLCASSIGRQGVLSGANVLTFGAGSRLTVL.